This TCR beta chain appears in the sequencing data of a study of OX40 agonist ivuxolimab in advanced cancers. Only in-frame clones appear in the TCRdb table, and some are missing; sequencing was by immunoSEQ multiplex PCR. The sample includes some 58,000 clones, roughly 80% of them seen just once. Germline loops: CDR1 SGHVS, CDR2 FNYEAQ. There are 18 residues in the CDR3. Trimming stripped 5 bases from V and 7 bases from J, with 26 bases between. V gene TRBV7-6 combines with J gene TRBJ2-2; TRBD2 is a possible D gene (5 bases). The specimen comprised CD4+ or CD8+ T cells sorted from blood, sampled in a trial of the OX40 agonist ivuxolimab. The receptor was isolated from an adult with an advanced solid tumor such as melanoma, head and neck, liver or kidney cancer. The CDR3 DNA follows: TGTGCCAGCAGCCCCTACTCCATAGGGAGTGGCATTGGCGGGGAGCTGTTTTTT. Amino acid sequence: CASSPYSIGSGIGGELFF.